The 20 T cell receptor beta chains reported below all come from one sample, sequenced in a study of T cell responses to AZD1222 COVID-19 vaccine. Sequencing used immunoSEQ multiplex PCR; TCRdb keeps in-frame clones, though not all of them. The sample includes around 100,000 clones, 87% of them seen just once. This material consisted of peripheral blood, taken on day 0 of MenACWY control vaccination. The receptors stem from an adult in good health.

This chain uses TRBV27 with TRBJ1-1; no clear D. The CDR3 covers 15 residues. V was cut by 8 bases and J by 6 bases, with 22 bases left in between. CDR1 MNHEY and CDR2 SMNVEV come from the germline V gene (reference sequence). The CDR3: CASSNFRTAEAEAFF. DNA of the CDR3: TGTGCCAGCTCCAACTTCAGGACGGCGGAGGCTGAAGCTTTCTTT.

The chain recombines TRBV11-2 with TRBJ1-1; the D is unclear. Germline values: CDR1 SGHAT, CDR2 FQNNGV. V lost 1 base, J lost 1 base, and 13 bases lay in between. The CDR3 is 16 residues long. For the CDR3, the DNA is TGTGCCAGCAGCTTAGTACGTTGGGCTGGGAACACTGAAGCTTTCTTT. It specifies CASSLVRWAGNTEAFF.

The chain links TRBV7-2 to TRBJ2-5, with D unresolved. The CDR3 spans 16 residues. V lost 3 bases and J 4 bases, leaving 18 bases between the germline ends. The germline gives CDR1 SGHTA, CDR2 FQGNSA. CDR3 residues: CASSLARSGVGETQYF. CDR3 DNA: TGTGCCAGCAGCTTGGCCCGGAGTGGGGTGGGAGAGACCCAGTACTTC.

This CDR3 reads CASSTIRGKEQYF. The CDR3 DNA reads as TGTGCCAGCAGTACGATCCGAGGGAAGGAGCAGTACTTC. This chain links TRBV28 with TRBJ2-5; D may be TRBD2 (5 bases). The length of the CDR3 is 13 residues. With 5 bases removed from V and 11 bases from J, the gap between germline ends came to 18 bases. Germline V lookup: CDR1 MDHEN, CDR2 SYDVKM. Together with reference TRBV28 and TRBJ2-5, the CDR3 gives the full variable domain: DVKVTQSSRYLVKRTGEKVFLECVQDMDHENMFWYRQDPGLGLRLIYFSYDVKMKEKGDIPEGYSVSREKKERFSLILESASTNQTSMYLCASSTIRGKEQYFGPGTRLLVL.

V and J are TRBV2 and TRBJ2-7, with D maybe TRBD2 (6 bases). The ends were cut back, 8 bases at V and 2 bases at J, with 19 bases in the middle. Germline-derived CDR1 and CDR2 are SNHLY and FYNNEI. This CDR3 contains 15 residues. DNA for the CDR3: TGTGCCAGCCGGAAGGGTCTAGCGCGTACCTACGAGCAGTACTTC. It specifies CASRKGLARTYEQYF.

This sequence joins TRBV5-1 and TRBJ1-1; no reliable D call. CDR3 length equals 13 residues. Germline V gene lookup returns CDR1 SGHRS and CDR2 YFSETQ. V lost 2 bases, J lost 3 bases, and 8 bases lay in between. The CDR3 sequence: CASSFARDTEAFF. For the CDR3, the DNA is TGCGCCAGCAGCTTCGCCCGGGACACTGAAGCTTTCTTT.

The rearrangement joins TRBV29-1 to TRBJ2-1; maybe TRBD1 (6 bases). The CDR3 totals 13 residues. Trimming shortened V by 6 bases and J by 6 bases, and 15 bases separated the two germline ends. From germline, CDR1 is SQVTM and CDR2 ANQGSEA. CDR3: CSVVPRDTNEQFF. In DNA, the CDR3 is TGCAGCGTAGTTCCCCGGGACACCAATGAGCAGTTCTTC.

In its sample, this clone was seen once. This chain's CDR3 is CASSPTGSSYNSPLHF. The CDR3 nucleotides are TGTGCCAGCAGCCCAACAGGGAGCTCCTATAATTCACCCCTCCACTTT. V gene TRBV7-9 combines with J gene TRBJ1-6; D possibly corresponds to TRBD1 (6 bases). The CDR3 is 16 amino acids. Germline loops: CDR1 SEHNR, CDR2 FQNEAQ (reference sequence). V dropped 5 bases and J dropped 0 bases, with 11 bases sitting between them. The whole variable domain, filled in from reference TRBV7-9 and TRBJ1-6, reads DTGVSQNPRHKITKRGQNVTFRCDPISEHNRLYWYRQTLGQGPEFLTYFQNEAQLEKSRLLSDRFSAERPKGSFSTLEIQRTEQGDSAMYLCASSPTGSSYNSPLHFGNGTRLTVT.

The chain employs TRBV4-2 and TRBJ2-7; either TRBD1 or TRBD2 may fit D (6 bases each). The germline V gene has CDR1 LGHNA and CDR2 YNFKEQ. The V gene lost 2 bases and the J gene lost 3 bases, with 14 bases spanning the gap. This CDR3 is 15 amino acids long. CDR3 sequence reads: CASSQIGGSDYEQYF. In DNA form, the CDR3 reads TGTGCCAGCAGCCAAATAGGGGGGTCCGACTACGAGCAGTACTTC.

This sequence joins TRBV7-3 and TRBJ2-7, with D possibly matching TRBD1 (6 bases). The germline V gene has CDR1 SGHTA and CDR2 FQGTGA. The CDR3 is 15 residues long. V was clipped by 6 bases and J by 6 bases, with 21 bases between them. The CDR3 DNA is TGTGCCAGCAGTCGTGGACTCCCAGGGGCTACCGAGCAGTACTTC. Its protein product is CASSRGLPGATEQYF.

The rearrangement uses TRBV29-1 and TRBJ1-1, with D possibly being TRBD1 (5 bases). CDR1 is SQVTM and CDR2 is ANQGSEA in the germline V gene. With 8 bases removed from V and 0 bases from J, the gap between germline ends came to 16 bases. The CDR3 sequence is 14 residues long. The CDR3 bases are TGCAGCACCAGCCTCGGGACCCTGAACACTGAAGCTTTCTTT. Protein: CSTSLGTLNTEAFF.

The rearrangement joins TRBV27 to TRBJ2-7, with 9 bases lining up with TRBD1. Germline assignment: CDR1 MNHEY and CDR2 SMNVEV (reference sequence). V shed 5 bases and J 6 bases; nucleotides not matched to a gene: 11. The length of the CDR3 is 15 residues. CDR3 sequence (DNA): TGTGCCAGCAGTCGACCGGGACAGGGAAAGTGCGAGCAGTACTTC. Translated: CASSRPGQGKCEQYF.

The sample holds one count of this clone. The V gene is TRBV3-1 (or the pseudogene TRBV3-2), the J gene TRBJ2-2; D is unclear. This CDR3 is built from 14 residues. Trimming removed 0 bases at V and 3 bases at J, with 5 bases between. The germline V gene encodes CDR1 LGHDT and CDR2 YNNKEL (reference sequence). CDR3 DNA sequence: TGTGCCAGCAGCCAAGAGAGTTACACCGGGGAGCTGTTTTTT. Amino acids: CASSQESYTGELFF.

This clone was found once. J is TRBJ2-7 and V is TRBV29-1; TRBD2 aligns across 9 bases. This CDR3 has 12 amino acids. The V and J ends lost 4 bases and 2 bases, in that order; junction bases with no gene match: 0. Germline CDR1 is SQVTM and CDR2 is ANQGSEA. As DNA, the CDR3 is TGCAGCGTTGGCGGGGGGGCCTACGAGCAGTACTTC. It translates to CSVGGGAYEQYF.

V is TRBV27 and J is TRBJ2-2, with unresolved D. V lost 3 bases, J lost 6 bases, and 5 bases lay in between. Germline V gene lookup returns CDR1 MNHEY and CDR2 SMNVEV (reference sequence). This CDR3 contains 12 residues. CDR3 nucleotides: TGTGCCAGCAGTTTTGGGCCCGGGGAGCTGTTTTTT. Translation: CASSFGPGELFF.

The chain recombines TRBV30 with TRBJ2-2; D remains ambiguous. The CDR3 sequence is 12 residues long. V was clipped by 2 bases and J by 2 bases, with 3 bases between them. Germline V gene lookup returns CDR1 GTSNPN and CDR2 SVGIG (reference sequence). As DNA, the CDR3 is TGTGCCTGGAGTATCAACACCGGGGAGCTGTTTTTT. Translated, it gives CAWSINTGELFF.

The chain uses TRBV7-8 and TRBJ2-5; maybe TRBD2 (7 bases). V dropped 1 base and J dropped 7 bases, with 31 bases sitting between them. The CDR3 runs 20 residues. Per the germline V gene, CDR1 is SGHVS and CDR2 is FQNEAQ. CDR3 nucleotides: TGTGCCAGCAGCTTAGGCCAAAACCCGGGGAGGGGGAAGGTTCTAGGGACCCAGTACTTC. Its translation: CASSLGQNPGRGKVLGTQYF.

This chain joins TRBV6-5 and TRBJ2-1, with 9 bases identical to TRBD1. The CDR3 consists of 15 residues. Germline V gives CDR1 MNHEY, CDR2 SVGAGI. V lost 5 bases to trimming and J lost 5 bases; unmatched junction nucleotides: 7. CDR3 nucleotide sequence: TGTGCCAGCAGTAAGACAGGGGGTAACAACAATGAGCAGTTCTTC. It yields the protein CASSKTGGNNNEQFF.

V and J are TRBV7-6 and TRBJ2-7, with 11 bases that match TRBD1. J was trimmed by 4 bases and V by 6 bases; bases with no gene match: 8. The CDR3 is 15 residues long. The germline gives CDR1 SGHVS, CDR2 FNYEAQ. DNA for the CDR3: TGTGCCAGCAGTTTACTTGGGACAGGGGGGTACGAGCAGTACTTC. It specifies CASSLLGTGGYEQYF.

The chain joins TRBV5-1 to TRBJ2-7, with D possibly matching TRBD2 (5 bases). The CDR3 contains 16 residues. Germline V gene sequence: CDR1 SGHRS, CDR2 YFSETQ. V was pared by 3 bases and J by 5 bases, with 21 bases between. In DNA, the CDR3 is TGCGCCAGCAGCTCAGGTCCGGGATCGGCCCGGGACGAGCAGTACTTC. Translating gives CASSSGPGSARDEQYF.